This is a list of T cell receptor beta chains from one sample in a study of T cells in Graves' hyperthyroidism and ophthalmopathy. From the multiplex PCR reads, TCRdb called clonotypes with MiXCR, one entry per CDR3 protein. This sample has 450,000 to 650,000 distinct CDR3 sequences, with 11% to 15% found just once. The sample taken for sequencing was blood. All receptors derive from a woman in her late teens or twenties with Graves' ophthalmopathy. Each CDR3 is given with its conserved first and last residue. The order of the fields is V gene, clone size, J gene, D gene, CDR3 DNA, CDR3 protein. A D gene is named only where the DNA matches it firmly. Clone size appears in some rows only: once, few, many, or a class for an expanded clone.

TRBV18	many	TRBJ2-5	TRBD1	TGTGCCAGCTCACCACCGGGACAGCAAGAGACCCAGTACTTC	CASSPPGQQETQYF
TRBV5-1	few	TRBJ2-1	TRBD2	TGCGCCAGCAGCTTGGGGGGGGGATTGAGCTCCTACAATGAGCAGTTCTTC	CASSLGGGLSSYNEQFF
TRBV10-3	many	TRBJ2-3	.	TGTGCCATCAGAGGACCCTATGACACAGATACGCAGTATTTT	CAIRGPYDTDTQYF
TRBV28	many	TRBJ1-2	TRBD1	TGTGCCAGCAGAGTTACGGGGACAGGTCCAATCTATGGCTACACCTTC	CASRVTGTGPIYGYTF
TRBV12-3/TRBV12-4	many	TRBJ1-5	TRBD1	TGTGCCAGCAGTCAGGGGGCATGGGGCAATCAGCCCCAGCATTTT	CASSQGAWGNQPQHF
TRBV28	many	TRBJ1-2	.	TGTGCCAGCAGTTTAGAGTTGTTGCGCTACACCTTC	CASSLELLRYTF
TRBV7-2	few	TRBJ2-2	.	TGTGCCAGCAAACTAGAGGCGTCCGGGGAGCTGTTTTTT	CASKLEASGELFF
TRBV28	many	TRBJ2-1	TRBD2	TGTGCCAGCAGTGGGGGACTAGCGAGAGGAAAGGGCTGGGTCAATGAGCAGTTCTTC	CASSGGLARGKGWVNEQFF
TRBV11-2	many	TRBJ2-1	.	TGTGCCAGCAGCCCTCTTTCTGGGCGGGCTTCCTACAATGAGCAGTTCTTC	CASSPLSGRASYNEQFF
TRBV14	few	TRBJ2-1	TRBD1	TGTGCCAGCAGCCAAGAACTGCCTAATCCTCGGACAGGGATCTACAATGAGCAGTTCTTC	CASSQELPNPRTGIYNEQFF
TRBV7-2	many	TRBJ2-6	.	TGTGCCAGCAGCTTAGGCGGTTACAGGGCAAGCTCTGGGGCCAACGTCCTGACTTTC	CASSLGGYRASSGANVLTF
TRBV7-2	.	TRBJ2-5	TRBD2	TGTGCCAGCAGCCAGTACGGGAGGGAGACCCAGTACTTC	CASSQYGRETQYF
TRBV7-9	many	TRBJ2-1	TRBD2	TGTGCCAGCAGCTTAGGATTACTAGCGGGAGGTCATTACAATGAGCAGTTCTTC	CASSLGLLAGGHYNEQFF
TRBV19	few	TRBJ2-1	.	TGTGCCAGTACCGCAGGGGGGTCTCGCCACAATGAGCAGTTCTTC	CASTAGGSRHNEQFF
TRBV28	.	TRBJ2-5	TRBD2	TGTGCCAGCAGTTTATACCTAAATAGCGGGAGTGACCTCCACCGGGAGACCCAGTACTTC	CASSLYLNSGSDLHRETQYF
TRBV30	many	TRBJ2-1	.	TGTGCCTGGAGACTCGACAATGAGCAGTTCTTC	CAWRLDNEQFF
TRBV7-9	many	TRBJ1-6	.	TGTGCCAGCAGCTTACGGCTTTCGGGTTCACCCCTCCACTTT	CASSLRLSGSPLHF
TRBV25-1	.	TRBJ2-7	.	TGTGCCAGCAGTGAATATATTCAAGGCAGGGGACGGGATGAGCAGTACTTC	CASSEYIQGRGRDEQYF
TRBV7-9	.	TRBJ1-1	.	TGTGCCAGCAGCTTAGTTTTAAGGAACACTGAAGCTTTCTTT	CASSLVLRNTEAFF
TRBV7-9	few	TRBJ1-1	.	TGTGCCAGCAGCCCCGCCCCGGGCAGGAGTATGAACACTGAAGCTTTCTTT	CASSPAPGRSMNTEAFF
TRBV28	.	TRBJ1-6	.	TGTGCCAGCAGTTTATGGGCGGGAAATTCACCCCTCCACTTT	CASSLWAGNSPLHF
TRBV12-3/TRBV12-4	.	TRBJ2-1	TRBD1	TGTGCCAGCACAATTACAGGGGATGAGCAGTTCTTC	CASTITGDEQFF
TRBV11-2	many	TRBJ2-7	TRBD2	TGTGCCAGCAGCTTTGGCGGGGGTCGCTCCTACGGGCAGTACTTC	CASSFGGGRSYGQYF
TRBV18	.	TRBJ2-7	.	TGTGCCAGCTCACCCGGGGCAGGAGGCGTTGAGCAGTACTTC	CASSPGAGGVEQYF
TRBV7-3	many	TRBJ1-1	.	TGTGCCAGCAGCTCACAGGGTTACACTGAAGCTTTCTTT	CASSSQGYTEAFF
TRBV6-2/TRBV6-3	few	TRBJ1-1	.	TGTGCCAGCAGAGACAAGGGGGAATACACTGAAGCTTTCTTT	CASRDKGEYTEAFF
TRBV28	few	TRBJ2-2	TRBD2	TGTGCCAGTCACGAGGGCGGGAGGAACGCCGGGGAGCTGTTTTTT	CASHEGGRNAGELFF
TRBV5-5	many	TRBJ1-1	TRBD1	TGTGCCAGCAGCCCGGGGACAGGGGGCTCCCAGGTTGAAGCTTTCTTT	CASSPGTGGSQVEAFF
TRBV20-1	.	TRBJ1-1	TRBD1	TGCAGTGCTGGAGGGGACAGCACTGAAGCTTTCTTT	CSAGGDSTEAFF
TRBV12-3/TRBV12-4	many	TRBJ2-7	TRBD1	TGTGCCAGCAGTTTAGTAACAGGGGACGAGCAGTACTTC	CASSLVTGDEQYF
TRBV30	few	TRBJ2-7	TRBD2	TGTGCCTGGAGTGTGGGGGGGGGAACCTACGAGCAGTACTTC	CAWSVGGGTYEQYF
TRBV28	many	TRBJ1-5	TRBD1	TGTGCCAGCAGTCTGGACAGGACCGGCCAGCCCCAGCATTTT	CASSLDRTGQPQHF
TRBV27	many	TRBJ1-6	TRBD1	TGTGCCAGCAGTTCCGACAGGGGTTACTCACCCCTCCACTTT	CASSSDRGYSPLHF
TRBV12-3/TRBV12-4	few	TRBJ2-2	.	TGTGCCAGCAGTTCCCGAATACTCACCGGGGAGCTGTTTTTT	CASSSRILTGELFF
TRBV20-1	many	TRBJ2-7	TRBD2	TGCAGTGCTAGAGATATTAGCGGGAGCTACGAGCAGTACTTC	CSARDISGSYEQYF
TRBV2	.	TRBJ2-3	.	TGTGCCAGCAACACGTACGGAGGGGCCCTAGATACGCAGTATTTT	CASNTYGGALDTQYF
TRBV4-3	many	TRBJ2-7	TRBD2	TGCGCCAGCAGCCAAGATCGGACTAGCGGGACCTACGAGCAGTACTTC	CASSQDRTSGTYEQYF
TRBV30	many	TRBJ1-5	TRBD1	TGTGCCTGGAGCGCACAGGGGAATCAGCCCCAGCATTTT	CAWSAQGNQPQHF
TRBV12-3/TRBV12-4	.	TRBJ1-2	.	TGTGCCAGCAGTTTAGTTACAGGCGGGAGTGGCTACATCTTC	CASSLVTGGSGYIF
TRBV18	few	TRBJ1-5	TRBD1	TGTGCCAGCTCACGCAACACAGGGGACAACAATCAGCCCCAGCATTTT	CASSRNTGDNNQPQHF
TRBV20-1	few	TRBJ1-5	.	TGCAGTGCTAGAAAGAGCAGCAATCAGCCCCAGCATTTT	CSARKSSNQPQHF
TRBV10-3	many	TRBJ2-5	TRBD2	TGTGCCATCAGTGACACTAGCGGGACACAAGAGACCCAGTACTTC	CAISDTSGTQETQYF
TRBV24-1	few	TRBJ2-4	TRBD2	TGTGCCACCAGTGATAGACTAGCTGGCAAAAACATTCAGTACTTC	CATSDRLAGKNIQYF
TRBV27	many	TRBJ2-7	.	TGTGCCAGCAGTTTTAATCCGGCTGGCGAGCAGTACTTC	CASSFNPAGEQYF
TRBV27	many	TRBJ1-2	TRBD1	TGTGCCAGCAGGAAGGCGACAGGGGTGAACTATGGCTACACCTTC	CASRKATGVNYGYTF
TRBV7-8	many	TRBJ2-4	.	TGTGCCAGCAGCTCCCCCGATGGGTCCAAAAACATTCAGTACTTC	CASSSPDGSKNIQYF
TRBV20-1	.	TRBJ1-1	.	TGCAGTGGAAACAGGGTCGAAGGCACTGAAGCTTTCTTT	CSGNRVEGTEAFF
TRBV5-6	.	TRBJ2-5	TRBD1	TGTGCCAGCAGCTATACCTCCGGGACAGGGGGGGCCAATTACCAAGAGACCCAGTACTTC	CASSYTSGTGGANYQETQYF
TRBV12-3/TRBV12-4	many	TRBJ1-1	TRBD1	TGTGCCAGCAGTTTAGCGACAGGGGGCTACACTGAAGCTTTCTTT	CASSLATGGYTEAFF
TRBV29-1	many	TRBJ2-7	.	TGCAGCGTTACCAAAGACAGCGTCGGCTACGAGCAGTACTTC	CSVTKDSVGYEQYF
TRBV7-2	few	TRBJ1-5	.	TGTGCCAGCAGCTTAGGGCCAGGGGTCAATCAGCCCCAGCATTTT	CASSLGPGVNQPQHF
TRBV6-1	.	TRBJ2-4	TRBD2	TGTGCCAGCAGTGAGGCGGGGGGGGTTGACATTCAGTACTTC	CASSEAGGVDIQYF
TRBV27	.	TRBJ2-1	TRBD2	TGTGCCAGCACCGCCGCCATAGCGGGAGCCTACAATGAGCAGTTCTTC	CASTAAIAGAYNEQFF
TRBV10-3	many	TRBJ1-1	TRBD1	TGTGCCATCAGTACAGGGGCTTCGAACACTGAAGCTTTCTTT	CAISTGASNTEAFF
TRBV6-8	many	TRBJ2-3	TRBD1	TGTGCCAGCAGTCCCCGGGACAGGGATGCCACAGATACGCAGTATTTT	CASSPRDRDATDTQYF
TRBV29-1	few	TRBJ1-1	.	TGCAGCGTTGAAAGAGGTCCGCATGAAGCTTTCTTT	CSVERGPHEAFF
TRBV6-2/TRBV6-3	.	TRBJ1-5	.	TGTGCCAGCAGTGAGGACGGACTCAATCAGCCCCAGCATTTT	CASSEDGLNQPQHF
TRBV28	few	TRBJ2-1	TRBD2	TGTGCCAGCCTAGCGGGAAGCACCAATGAGCAGCTCTTC	CASLAGSTNEQLF
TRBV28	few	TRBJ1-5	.	TGTGCCAGCAGTTTAGCCGATGGCAATCAGCCCCAGCATTTT	CASSLADGNQPQHF
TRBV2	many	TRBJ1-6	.	TGTGCCAGCAGCTCAGTAGGTGTACAAGGGGCCGAGAATTCACCCCTCCACTTT	CASSSVGVQGAENSPLHF